This T cell receptor (beta chain) was captured by sequencing in a study of cytomegalovirus exposure and HLA in healthy donors (dated 2017 in TCRdb). Context from the whole study: According to a later analysis, the roughly 130 validation repertoires were produced on the same platform as the 700 or so repertoires of the first cohort. The study was designed to test whether signatures of past pathogen exposure could be identified by cataloging public T cell receptors. High-throughput TCR immunosequencing, statistical association of individual TCRs with disease status, and machine learning were combined to predict cytomegalovirus infection status. Along with the roughly 700-subject first cohort, a separate validation cohort of over a hundred different subjects was used.

Library preparation was by the immunoSEQ multiplex PCR assay. Under the source paper's analysis protocol: A statistical classification framework was built for diagnosing cytomegalovirus status from the catalog of TCR beta chain sequences. TCRdb carries this immuneACCESS record with in-frame sequences only. Its versions omit some clonotypes, under half of them owing to an unresolved V gene in the studies checked, with the rest unexplained. The V and J calls and clone size are taken from that table; D and trimming were inferred from the DNA. The sample contains 300,000 to 450,000 clones, just over 85% of them found a single time. Jointly, the top ten make up under 0.95% of the sample. Points on this clone: The antigen this receptor binds is unknown. It has no much larger one-base neighbor in the sample; base qualities were not kept.

Separate from the roughly 700-subject first cohort, the validation cohort of 95 to 150 subjects was the group to which the donors belonged. Study-wide conclusions, independent of this receptor: A later analysis lacked HLA typing for the validation cohort, so it scored co-occurrence in that cohort across all 130 or so repertoires. According to the authors, the approach could potentially be generalized to other disease states and immunological phenotypes. The study gave a list of under 200 TCR beta chains associated with cytomegalovirus. Most TCR sequences were seen in very few donors, while some public TCRs were found in many individuals. Cytomegalovirus status was reported to be diagnosed by the classifier with high specificity and sensitivity in both the original and validation cohorts. In vitro tests confirmed that a few of the cytomegalovirus-associated TCR beta chains recognize cytomegalovirus antigens. Of the cluster scores, approximately 95% were above 0 in a later analysis, which found that TCRs clustered in the first cohort also tended to co-occur in the 120 or so validation repertoires.

Based on the germline V gene (reference sequence), the CDR1 and CDR2 sequences are SSHAT and FNYEAQ. The CDR3 runs 15 amino acids, cysteine and phenylalanine included. Just CDR3 DNA is preserved here, 45 bases in frame from base 1. Compared with germline, V lacks 8 bases and J lacks 3 bases; bases without a gene match: 9. The rearrangement joined TRBV7-7 to TRBJ1-4, with 7 middle bases fitting TRBD1. The TCR sequence derives from a woman between 18 and 29 years old in good health and CMV-seronegative. Input material: PBMCs. This receptor carries the CDR3 CASFSRDSANEKLFF. The nucleotide sequence reads TGTGCCAGCTTTAGTCGGGACAGTGCTAATGAAAAACTGTTTTTT.